The present entry profiles one T cell receptor beta chain with its context. Its antigen is still unknown. The germline gives CDR1 LNHDA, CDR2 SQIVND (reference sequence). This CDR3 comprises 14 residues. V was cut by 6 bases and J by 1 base, with 12 bases left in between. Primers: 60 Vbeta forward and 13 Jbeta reverse. The data were produced by immunoSEQ multiplex PCR, yet TCRdb's version contains in-frame clones alone and is incomplete. The profile shows around 120,000 clones, about 80% of them singletons. The data were obtained in a study of cytomegalovirus exposure and HLA in healthy donors. General study results and limits: Among the CMV-associated chains, a few were confirmed in vitro as specific for CMV antigens. Most of the TCR beta V segments (in an earlier analysis) were productive either about 87% or about 30% of the time.

In nominal health when sampled, donors likely had unrecorded immune exposures nonetheless. This sequence originates from a woman in her fifties or sixties in good health and CMV-seronegative. This chain links TRBV19 with TRBJ1-2; D is undetermined. Sample: PBMCs. The CDR3 DNA is TGTGCCAGTAGGCCAGAGGCGGATAACTATGGCTACACCTTC. Translating gives CASRPEADNYGYTF.